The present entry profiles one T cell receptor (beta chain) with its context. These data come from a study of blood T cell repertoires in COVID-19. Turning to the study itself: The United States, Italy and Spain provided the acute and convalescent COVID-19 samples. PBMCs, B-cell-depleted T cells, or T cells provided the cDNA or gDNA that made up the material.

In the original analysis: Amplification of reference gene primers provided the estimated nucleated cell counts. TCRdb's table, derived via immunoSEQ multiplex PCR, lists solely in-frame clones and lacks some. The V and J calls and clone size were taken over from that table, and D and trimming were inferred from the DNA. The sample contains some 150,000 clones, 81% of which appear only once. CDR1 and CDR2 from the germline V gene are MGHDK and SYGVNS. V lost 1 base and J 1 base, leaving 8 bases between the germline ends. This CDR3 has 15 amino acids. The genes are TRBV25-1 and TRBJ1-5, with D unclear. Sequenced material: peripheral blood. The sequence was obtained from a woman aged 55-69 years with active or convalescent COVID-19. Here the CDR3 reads CASSESAGSNQPQHF. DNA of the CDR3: TGTGCCAGCAGTGAATCTGCGGGAAGCAATCAGCCCCAGCATTTT.